This passage covers 21 T cell receptor beta chains from one sample sequenced in a study of blood T cell repertoires in COVID-19. Assay used: immunoSEQ multiplex PCR; TCRdb lists only in-frame clones, some missing. The table has around 60,000 clones, about 80% seen once. Material: peripheral blood. The origin of the receptors is a man between 25 and 39 years old with COVID-19, enrolled during active disease.

The gene calls are TRBV5-4 and TRBJ1-6; TRBD1 might be the D (5 bases). Germline V CDR1 and CDR2: SGHNT, YYREEE (reference sequence). The CDR3 length is 14 residues. V was cut by 0 bases and J by 5 bases, with 6 bases left in between. In nucleotides, the CDR3 is TGTGCCAGCAGCTTGGGACAGAATAATTCACCCCTCCACTTT. Translating it yields CASSLGQNNSPLHF.

V usage is TRBV19 and J usage is TRBJ2-1, with 7 bases aligning to TRBD1. The CDR3 contains 15 residues. Germline V gene lookup returns CDR1 LNHDA and CDR2 SQIVND (reference sequence). The V gene end was trimmed by 7 bases and the J gene end by 3 bases; junction bases not matched to a gene: 9. DNA for the CDR3: TGTGCCAGTACCCAAACAGGGGTACTCTACAATGAGCAGTTCTTC. Protein sequence: CASTQTGVLYNEQFF.

The rearrangement uses TRBV7-9 and TRBJ1-4; 8 nucleotides align to TRBD1. The CDR3 sequence is 18 residues long. J was trimmed by 3 bases and V by 4 bases; bases with no gene match: 13. Germline CDR1 reads SEHNR; CDR2 reads FQNEAQ (reference sequence). CDR3 amino acids: CASSSVLLHRGANEKLFF. DNA for the CDR3: TGTGCCAGCAGCTCCGTCCTGCTTCACAGGGGGGCTAATGAAAAACTGTTTTTT.

Turning to this clone: A read error may account for a junction end that differs from germline. The chain joins TRBV5-1 to TRBJ1-1, with a tentative D call TRBD1 (5 bases). This CDR3 region has 14 residues. Germline lookup yields CDR1 SGHRS and CDR2 YFSETQ. The CDR3 loop is CASSREDMKTEAFF. The CDR3 region has the DNA TGCGCCAGCAGCCGGGAGGACATGAAGACTGAAGCTTTCTTT.

The V call is TRBV11-2, the J call TRBJ1-4; D call uncertain. In germline, CDR1 is SGHAT, CDR2 FQNNGV. V was shortened by 7 bases and J by 6 bases, with 12 bases between the two germline ends. This CDR3 is 13 amino acids long. In DNA form, the CDR3 reads TGTGCCAGCAAGACATTTGCCTATGAAAAACTGTTTTTT. Translated, it gives CASKTFAYEKLFF.

In its sample, this clone was seen once. This sequence joins TRBV30 and TRBJ2-3; D is perhaps TRBD1 (6 bases). Germline lookup yields CDR1 GTSNPN and CDR2 SVGIG (reference sequence). The germline V and J ends were trimmed by 4 bases and 2 bases, with 19 bases remaining between them. The length of the CDR3 is 16 residues. The CDR3 reads CAWTVGVDSHTDTQYF. CDR3 coding DNA: TGTGCCTGGACTGTAGGTGTGGACAGCCACACAGATACGCAGTATTTT.

This clone came up a few times. V and J are TRBV7-6 and TRBJ2-3, with TRBD2 identical over 11 bases. The CDR3 runs 16 residues. Germline assignment: CDR1 SGHVS and CDR2 FNYEAQ. V dropped 0 bases and J dropped 4; count of bases not matched to a gene: 3. CDR3 coding DNA: TGTGCCAGCAGCTTAGCACTAGCGGGGGCTTCAGATACGCAGTATTTT. This encodes CASSLALAGASDTQYF.

The chain joins TRBV9 to TRBJ1-2; 9 bases are a match to TRBD1. The CDR3 has 14 residues. V lost 2 bases and J lost 8; bases outside the gene matches: 7. Germline V CDR1 and CDR2: SGDLS, YYNGEE. The DNA for the CDR3 is TGTGCCAGCAGCGTCCAACAGGGGGCCGGGGGCTACACCTTC. It specifies CASSVQQGAGGYTF.

The chain combines TRBV4-3 with TRBJ1-2; the D gene is possibly TRBD1 (5 bases). This CDR3 comprises 16 residues. V was clipped by 1 base and J by 1 base, with 13 bases between them. Germline values: CDR1 LGHNA, CDR2 YSLEER. The CDR3, as DNA: TGCGCCAGCAGCCAAGGGACAAGATCTTTTAACTATGGCTACACCTTC. Translating gives CASSQGTRSFNYGYTF.

The J gene is TRBJ1-1, the V gene TRBV5-6; D gene ambiguous. Germline V gives CDR1 SGHDT, CDR2 YYEEEE. This CDR3 has 13 residues. V shed 0 bases and J shed 4 bases, with 7 bases lying between them. CDR3 residues: CASSLDMPTEAFF. The CDR3 DNA follows: TGTGCCAGCAGCTTGGACATGCCCACTGAAGCTTTCTTT.

This chain uses TRBV9 with TRBJ1-2; TRBD1 agrees at 10 bases. The CDR3 covers 15 residues. The germline CDR1 and CDR2 sequences are SGDLS and YYNGEE. The V segment lost 3 bases and the J segment 7 bases; nucleotides outside the gene matches: 9. The CDR3 loop is CASSAKQRQGAGYTF. The CDR3 coding sequence is TGTGCCAGCAGCGCCAAGCAAAGACAGGGGGCTGGCTACACCTTC.

A few counts support this clone. The chain recombines TRBV4-2 with TRBJ1-2; 8 nucleotides line up with TRBD1. The J segment lost 6 bases and the V segment lost 0 bases, leaving 0 bases of the junction unmatched. The CDR3 length is 13 residues. Germline V gene sequence: CDR1 LGHNA, CDR2 YNFKEQ. CDR3 sequence (DNA): TGTGCCAGCAGCCAAGACAGGGGGCATGGCTACACCTTC. Amino acid sequence: CASSQDRGHGYTF.

The V gene is TRBV30, the J gene TRBJ1-4; no definite D call. Trimming stripped 4 bases from V and 8 bases from J, with 11 bases between. Germline assignment: CDR1 GTSNPN and CDR2 SVGIG (reference sequence). The length of the CDR3 is 12 residues. The CDR3, as DNA: TGTGCCTGGACCTCCGGAGGGGAAAAACTGTTTTTT. Translating gives CAWTSGGEKLFF.

The chain combines TRBV7-3 with TRBJ2-5; TRBD2 might be the D (6 bases). The ends were cut back, 3 bases at V and 2 bases at J, with 10 bases in the middle. Germline assignment: CDR1 SGHTA and CDR2 FQGTGA. This CDR3 has 14 residues. The CDR3 reads CASSLEGGQETQYF. The CDR3 nucleotides are TGTGCCAGCAGCTTGGAGGGCGGACAAGAGACCCAGTACTTC.

The CDR3 DNA reads as TGTGCCAGCAGCCCCAGGGATGGCTACACCTTC. It codes for CASSPRDGYTF. V gene TRBV5-8 combines with J gene TRBJ1-2, with D possibly matching TRBD1 (5 bases). Trimming removed 4 bases from V and 6 bases from J, with 7 bases in between. Germline V CDR1 and CDR2: SGHTS, YDEGEE. There are 11 residues in the CDR3.

V gene TRBV21-1 combines with J gene TRBJ1-4; the table's TRBD1 call for D was not verified on the DNA. TRBV21-1 is tagged as a pseudogene. The CDR3 runs 13 residues. CDR3 sequence: CASRQGWKEKLFF. CDR3 in DNA: TGTGCCAGCAGACAGGGGTGGAAGGAAAAACTGTTTTTT.

The chain is built from TRBV12-3 or TRBV12-4 and TRBJ2-1; D not resolved. Trimming removed 7 bases at V and 5 bases at J, with 9 bases between. There are 12 residues in the CDR3. CDR3 sequence reads: CASTLSHNEQFF. The DNA for the CDR3 is TGTGCCAGCACCCTTAGCCACAATGAGCAGTTCTTC.

This chain uses TRBV2 with TRBJ2-5, with D unresolved. CDR3 length: 11 amino acids. V lost 7 bases and J 2 bases, leaving 5 bases between the germline ends. Germline CDR1 reads SNHLY; CDR2 reads FYNNEI. CDR3 bases: TGTGCCAGCAATTTACAAGAGACCCAGTACTTC. Protein product: CASNLQETQYF.

Only one count was recorded for this clone. The chain joins TRBV5-1 to TRBJ1-2, with 8 bases identical to TRBD1. J lost 4 bases, V lost 4 bases, and 3 bases had no gene match. Germline V gene data show CDR1 as SGHRS and CDR2 as YFSETQ. This CDR3 is built from 13 residues. The DNA of the CDR3 is TGCGCCAGCAGCCTCGGGACAGGCTATGGCTACACCTTC. It translates to CASSLGTGYGYTF.

V and J are TRBV18 and TRBJ2-7, with D maybe TRBD2 (6 bases). The germline CDR1 and CDR2 sequences are KGHSH and LQKENI. Trimming took off 3 bases at V and 2 bases at J, with 17 bases between the two ends. The CDR3 contains 16 residues. The CDR3 protein is CASSPPGPAGTYEQYF. The DNA for the CDR3 is TGTGCCAGCTCACCTCCCGGCCCCGCGGGAACCTACGAGCAGTACTTC.

The chain recombines TRBV4-1 with TRBJ2-1, with a tentative D call TRBD2 (5 bases). The germline V gene has CDR1 MGHRA and CDR2 YSYEKL. The length of the CDR3 is 17 residues. Trimming cost V 3 bases and J 3 bases, with 18 bases left between them. CDR3 loop: CASSQDGVLPNYNEQFF. The CDR3 DNA follows: TGCGCCAGCAGCCAGGACGGGGTTCTACCGAACTACAATGAGCAGTTCTTC.